The 5 T cell receptor beta chains below were found in one sample sequenced in a study of beta chain features in type 1 diabetes (dated by TCRdb to 2016 to 2019). Preparation of the library involved the immunoSEQ multiplex PCR assay. The High Capacity cDNA Reverse Transcription Kit was used to reverse transcribe all of the isolated RNA, meaning that expressed TCRB transcripts were what got sequenced. TCRdb stores this immuneACCESS table with in-frame sequences only. Part of the clones is absent; in the studies checked, under half of the shortfall reflects unresolved V genes, and no reason is known for the rest. Across this sample there are 200,000 to 250,000 clones, with around 26% seen only once. The ten largest clonotypes hold approximately 4% of the sample. Sequenced input: central memory CD4+ T cells from blood. Every receptor here comes from a man aged 25-40 years in good health.

This clone was seen more than once but under ten times. This chain links TRBV23-1 with TRBJ2-4; no clear D. TRBV23-1 is placed among ORFs of uncertain function. The V gene lost 7 bases and the J gene lost 0 bases, with 16 bases spanning the gap. The CDR3 runs to 16 residues. This CDR3 is CASITGPASAKNIQYF. The CDR3 nucleotides are TGCGCCAGCATTACCGGTCCTGCTTCAGCCAAAAACATTCAGTACTTC.

The chain is built from TRBV9 and TRBJ1-3, with TRBD1 matching over 7 bases. With V trimmed by 4 bases and J by 4 bases, 8 bases remained unmatched. Germline V gives CDR1 SGDLS, CDR2 YYNGEE. This CDR3 contains 15 residues. The CDR3 region is CASSSNRGSGNTIYF. The CDR3 DNA sequence: TGTGCCAGCAGCTCAAACAGGGGTTCCGGAAACACCATATATTTT.

J is TRBJ2-1 and V is TRBV9; D gene uncertain. The CDR3 sequence is 13 residues long. CDR1 and CDR2 from the germline V gene are SGDLS and YYNGEE. V was pared by 0 bases and J by 7 bases, with 8 bases between. CDR3: CASSVGAWNEQFF. In nucleotides, the CDR3 is TGTGCCAGCAGCGTAGGGGCGTGGAATGAGCAGTTCTTC.

The chain joins TRBV7-2 to TRBJ2-5; D might be TRBD1 or TRBD2, each matching 6 bases. The CDR3 has 14 amino acids. From germline, CDR1 is SGHTA and CDR2 FQGNSA. Trimming took 5 bases from V and 0 from J, leaving 10 bases between them. Written as DNA, the CDR3 is TGTGCCAGCAGCCCGGGGGCGGACCAAGAGACCCAGTACTTC. It translates to CASSPGADQETQYF.

This clone was observed a single time. CDR3 region: CASSLAFLGGGYTF. DNA for the CDR3: TGTGCCAGCAGCTTAGCGTTCTTAGGAGGCGGCTACACCTTC. This sequence joins TRBV7-2 and TRBJ1-2; D is unclear. CDR3 length: 14 residues. The V gene's germline CDR1 is SGHTA and CDR2 FQGNSA. V gave up 0 bases and J gave up 8 bases, with 13 bases separating them. Variable domain in full (rest from reference TRBV7-2 and TRBJ1-2): GAGVSQSPSNKVTEKGKDVELRCDPISGHTALYWYRQSLGQGLEFLIYFQGNSAPDKSGLPSDRFSAERTGGSVSTLTIQRTQQEDSAVYLCASSLAFLGGGYTFGSGTRLTVV.